This T cell receptor beta chain was sequenced during a study of beta chain features in type 1 diabetes. General study points: The cDNA sequencing approach could over-represent high-TCR-expressing cells. Moderate yet significant TCRB CDR3 shortening was seen in Type 1 diabetes patients in all four CD4+ subsets.

The table lists this clone with a few counts. Its matching antigen is unknown. All of the isolated RNA was reverse transcribed, so expressed TCRB transcripts were sequenced. It was found that naive, central memory and regulatory T cell samples averaged about 4 million reads. Generated by immunoSEQ multiplex PCR, the TCRdb table keeps only in-frame clones and is missing some. The sample holds roughly 380,000 clones, less than 20% seen once. CD4+ cells of the naive, central memory, regulatory and stem cell-like memory types were sorted via CD45RO/CCR7/CD25/CD127/CD95/CD27. Specimen: naive CD4+ T cells from blood. The TCR was taken from a woman aged 18-30 years in good health.

The CDR3 DNA is TGCGCCAGCAGCTTGGGACTAGCGGGGAGAGATACGCAGTATTTT. Translation gives CASSLGLAGRDTQYF. This chain joins TRBV5-1 and TRBJ2-3; 11 bases agree with TRBD2. V was clipped by 0 bases and J by 5 bases; unmatched bases: 2. The CDR3 is made up of 15 amino acids. CDR1 is SGHRS and CDR2 is YFSETQ in the germline V gene.